This TCR beta chain was sequenced during a study of regulatory T cells in long-lasting Graves disease. Study-level results: Among samples with persistent disease, TRBV28, TRBJ1-2 and TRBJ2-5 were favored.

In its sample, this clonotype was seen many times. Its antigen is unknown. The germline gene is not matched at one end of the junction; a read error may be the cause. Indicated time point: persistent/refractory GD, antithyroid drugs over 5 years with positive TRAb. Scientists built the TCR library using RNA that was extracted from PBMCs. Arm-PCR of CDR3 regions and iRepertoire HTBI primers were the basis on which TCR beta libraries were built. Under the authors' procedure: Across all samples, about 59 TRBV segments and roughly 14 TRBJ segments were identified. Each CDR3 protein gets one entry after TCRdb re-called the multiplex PCR reads with MiXCR. The V and J calls were determined by TCRdb, not by the authors. This table holds almost 350,000 distinct CDR3 sequences, about 20% found once. The CDR3 length is 14 residues. From germline, CDR1 is SNHLY and CDR2 FYNNEI.

The sequence derives from a female donor with Graves disease. This rearrangement joins TRBV2 to TRBJ1-2, with a weak D call TRBD1 (5 bases). This sample comprised peripheral blood mononuclear cells (PBMCs), obtained when the disease was refractory, from a patient treated with antithyroid drugs. DNA of the CDR3: TGTGCCAGCAGGGGTCCTGATCTGGGGACCCAACTAGCCTTC. Its translation: CASRGPDLGTQLAF.